These 27 T cell receptor beta chains came from one sample sequenced in a study of blood T cell repertoires in COVID-19. Profiled with immunoSEQ multiplex PCR; TCRdb holds only in-frame clones, not every one. The sample lists 260,000 or so clones; about nine tenths were seen once. The sequenced sample was PBMCs or T cells enriched from blood (not recorded which). Receptors originate from a man aged 18 to 29 who had recovered from COVID-19.

This chain connects TRBV25-1 to TRBJ2-1, with 8 bases matching TRBD1. The ends lost 3 bases at V and 5 bases at J; junction bases unmatched: 6. Looked up from germline, CDR1 is MGHDK and CDR2 is SYGVNS. The CDR3 totals 15 residues. CDR3: CASSDPGGSDNEQFF. CDR3 coding DNA: TGTGCCAGCAGTGATCCAGGGGGCTCAGACAATGAGCAGTTCTTC. Using reference TRBV25-1 and TRBJ2-1 for the parts outside the CDR3, the full variable domain is EADIYQTPRYLVIGTGKKITLECSQTMGHDKMYWYQQDPGMELHLIHYSYGVNSTEKGDLSSESTVSRIRTEHFPLTLESARPSHTSQYLCASSDPGGSDNEQFFGPGTRLTVL.

The V gene is TRBV3-1 (or the pseudogene TRBV3-2), the J gene TRBJ2-7; 9 bases line up with TRBD1. CDR1 is LGHDT, CDR2 YNNKEL, per germline (reference sequence). The CDR3 runs to 16 residues. V lost 4 bases to trimming and J lost 3 bases; unmatched junction nucleotides: 10. CDR3 nucleotides: TGTGCCAGCAGCCTTTCCGGGACAGGGACCAACTACGAGCAGTACTTC. It translates to CASSLSGTGTNYEQYF.

This chain connects TRBV11-2 to TRBJ1-1; 7 nucleotides match TRBD1. Trimming cost V 4 bases and J 6 bases; bases outside gene matches: 14. The CDR3 loop spans 16 amino acids. Germline loops: CDR1 SGHAT, CDR2 FQNNGV. The CDR3 protein is CASSSPARGRKAEAFF. The CDR3 coding sequence is TGTGCCAGCAGCTCCCCCGCCAGGGGGAGGAAAGCTGAAGCTTTCTTT.

This chain uses TRBV6-1 with TRBJ1-2; 8 bases align to TRBD1. CDR3 length: 14 residues. Germline CDR1 MNHNS, CDR2 SASEGT. Trimming took 3 bases from V and 6 from J; bases not matched to a gene: 6. DNA for the CDR3: TGTGCCAGCAGTGAGAGGCAGGGGGCAGATGGCTACACCTTC. The encoded protein is CASSERQGADGYTF.

The chain has TRBV7-6 and TRBJ2-6; D gene unclear. With 4 bases removed from V and 0 bases from J, the gap between germline ends came to 10 bases. CDR1 is SGHVS, CDR2 FNYEAQ, per germline. The CDR3 totals 16 residues. The CDR3 loop is CASSYFTVSGANVLTF. Here the CDR3 DNA reads TGTGCCAGCAGCTATTTTACAGTCTCTGGGGCCAACGTCCTGACTTTC.

This clone has more than one count but fewer than ten. The chain is built from TRBV5-8 and TRBJ1-5; possibly TRBD1 for D (6 bases). Germline V gene sequence: CDR1 SGHTS, CDR2 YDEGEE. The ends were cut back, 2 bases at V and 5 bases at J, with 11 bases in the middle. CDR3 size: 14 residues. CDR3 sequence: CASSFVRGDQPQHF. CDR3 in DNA: TGTGCCAGCAGCTTTGTCAGGGGAGATCAGCCCCAGCATTTT. Complete variable domain (other parts from reference TRBV5-8 and TRBJ1-5): EAGVTQSPTHLIKTRGQQATLRCSPISGHTSVYWYQQALGLGLQFLLWYDEGEERNRGNFPPRFSGRQFPNYSSELNVNALELEDSALYLCASSFVRGDQPQHFGDGTRLSIL.

The chain employs TRBV5-1 and TRBJ2-3, with D possibly being TRBD2 (7 bases). The CDR3 runs to 16 residues. From germline, CDR1 is SGHRS and CDR2 YFSETQ. The V end was cut by 4 bases, the J end by 0 bases, with 15 bases between. The CDR3 DNA reads as TGCGCCAGCAGCCCCCGGGGGGCGGGGAGCACAGATACGCAGTATTTT. Its protein is CASSPRGAGSTDTQYF. The full variable domain, rest sourced from reference TRBV5-1 and TRBJ2-3, is KAGVTQTPRYLIKTRGQQVTLSCSPISGHRSVSWYQQTPGQGLQFLFEYFSETQRNKGNFPGRFSGRQFSNSRSEMNVSTLELGDSALYLCASSPRGAGSTDTQYFGPGTRLTVL.

The chain couples TRBV28 to TRBJ2-7; TRBD2 matches at 12 bases. Unmatched junction bases numbered 7, after V lost 2 bases and J lost 5 bases. Per the germline V gene, CDR1 is MDHEN and CDR2 is SYDVKM. The CDR3 runs to 16 residues. The CDR3 reads CASSLPGLAGSDEQYF. The CDR3 DNA is TGTGCCAGCAGTTTACCCGGACTAGCGGGATCTGACGAGCAGTACTTC.

The rearrangement uses TRBV28 and TRBJ1-3, with 7 bases aligning to TRBD1. V shed 4 bases and J 1 base; nucleotides not matched to a gene: 10. CDR1 MDHEN and CDR2 SYDVKM come from the germline V gene. This CDR3 has 17 amino acids. The CDR3 region is CASSSGGMAKSGNTIYF. The CDR3 coding sequence is TGTGCCAGCAGTTCAGGGGGTATGGCCAAATCTGGAAACACCATATATTTT.

This chain joins TRBV10-2 and TRBJ1-3, with 9 bases identical to TRBD1. Germline assignment: CDR1 WSHSY and CDR2 SAAADI. The CDR3 extends over 15 amino acids. Losses at the gene ends were 8 bases for V and 4 bases for J; bases not matched to a gene: 9. The CDR3 loop reads CASSRTGDPGNTIYF. In DNA, the CDR3 is TGCGCCAGCTCAAGGACAGGGGACCCCGGAAACACCATATATTTT.

The V call is TRBV15, the J call TRBJ2-7, with TRBD2 matching 11 bases. The germline CDR1 and CDR2 sequences are LNHNV and YYDKDF (reference sequence). V was pared by 1 base and J by 7 bases, with 3 bases of the junction left unmatched. This CDR3 is 14 amino acids long. DNA for the CDR3: TGTGCCACCAGCAGAGGGGCTAGCGGGGGGGAGCAGTACTTC. Translated: CATSRGASGGEQYF.

V usage is TRBV14 and J usage is TRBJ2-1, with 7 bases lining up with TRBD1. This CDR3 has 18 residues. The V segment lost 4 bases and the J segment 2 bases; nucleotides outside the gene matches: 14. Germline CDR1 is SGHDN and CDR2 is FVKESK. The CDR3: CASSRAGTARGAYNEQFF. Here the CDR3 DNA reads TGTGCCAGCAGCCGCGCCGGGACAGCAAGAGGGGCCTACAATGAGCAGTTCTTC.

The V and J genes are TRBV5-1 and TRBJ1-1, with D perhaps matching TRBD1 (5 bases). Germline-derived CDR1 and CDR2 are SGHRS and YFSETQ. V lost 0 bases, J lost 4 bases, and 10 bases lay in between. The CDR3 length is 14 residues. The CDR3 DNA sequence: TGCGCCAGCAGCTTGGCCCGGGGGGGCACTGAAGCTTTCTTT. The encoded protein is CASSLARGGTEAFF.

V and J are TRBV5-4 and TRBJ1-3; D is unresolved. Germline V lookup: CDR1 SGHNT, CDR2 YYREEE (reference sequence). V dropped 0 bases and J dropped 4 bases, with 14 bases sitting between them. The CDR3 sequence is 16 residues long. As DNA, the CDR3 is TGTGCCAGCAGCTTGGGAGGTCCTTACGGCGGAAACACCATATATTTT. The encoded protein is CASSLGGPYGGNTIYF.

This rearrangement joins TRBV29-1 to TRBJ1-2, with 7 positions matching TRBD1. This CDR3 comprises 13 residues. Germline values: CDR1 SQVTM, CDR2 ANQGSEA. V was pared by 8 bases and J by 3 bases, with 9 bases of the junction left unmatched. The CDR3, as DNA: TGCAGCTCGCGGACAGGAATTGACTATGGCTACACCTTC. Protein product: CSSRTGIDYGYTF.

V gene TRBV11-2 combines with J gene TRBJ2-5; D possibly corresponds to TRBD2 (5 bases). Looked up from germline, CDR1 is SGHAT and CDR2 is FQNNGV. The CDR3 runs 13 residues. The V end was cut by 5 bases, the J end by 5 bases, with 12 bases between. The CDR3 nucleotides read TGTGCCAGCAGCCCCCCGGGGTGGGAGACCCAGTACTTC. Its protein product is CASSPPGWETQYF.

This clone has more than one count but fewer than ten. V usage is TRBV12-3 or TRBV12-4 and J usage is TRBJ1-1; D uncertain. Trimming cost V 5 bases and J 5 bases, with 12 bases left between them. The CDR3 totals 13 residues. DNA for the CDR3: TGTGCCAGCAGTCAACCCGGGTCAACTGAAGCTTTCTTT. This gives the protein CASSQPGSTEAFF.

The V gene is TRBV28, the J gene TRBJ1-2; D is unclear. This CDR3 contains 15 residues. V lost 4 bases and J 8 bases, leaving 20 bases between the germline ends. The V gene's germline CDR1 is MDHEN and CDR2 SYDVKM. The CDR3 protein is CASSYGLRPALGYTF. The DNA of the CDR3 is TGTGCCAGCAGTTATGGGCTCAGGCCCGCGTTAGGCTACACCTTC.

The chain has TRBV28 and TRBJ1-5; 9 bases agree with TRBD1. Trimming at V came to 5 bases and at J to 6 bases, leaving 23 bases not matched to a gene. Germline V gives CDR1 MDHEN, CDR2 SYDVKM. The CDR3 length is 20 residues. The CDR3 loop reads CASSPDRGYILNGDSQPQHF. For the CDR3, the DNA is TGTGCCAGCAGTCCCGACAGGGGGTATATCCTTAACGGGGACAGTCAGCCCCAGCATTTT.

CDR3 nucleotides: TGTGCCAGCAGCTCCGTAGATAGCAATCAGCCCCAGCATTTT. Protein product: CASSSVDSNQPQHF. The chain couples TRBV5-6 to TRBJ1-5; D call uncertain. The CDR3 runs 14 residues. Trimming took off 3 bases at V and 0 bases at J, with 7 bases between the two ends. CDR1 is SGHDT and CDR2 is YYEEEE in the germline V gene.

This clone was seen only a few times. The chain recombines TRBV7-9 with TRBJ2-5; TRBD1 might be the D (5 bases). The germline CDR1 and CDR2 sequences are SEHNR and FQNEAQ (reference sequence). The CDR3 consists of 14 residues. V gave up 5 bases and J gave up 4 bases, with 14 bases separating them. The DNA for the CDR3 is TGTGCCAGCAGCCACGCCAGGGATGCAGAGACCCAGTACTTC. Its protein product is CASSHARDAETQYF.

This chain connects TRBV10-1 to TRBJ2-1; 11 positions agree with TRBD2. This CDR3 has 17 residues. CDR1 WNHNN and CDR2 SYGVQD come from the germline V gene (reference sequence). With V trimmed by 4 bases and J by 4 bases, 9 bases remained unmatched. The CDR3 loop is CASSVYGTSGQYNEQFF. The CDR3 nucleotides read TGCGCCAGCAGTGTCTATGGGACTAGCGGTCAATACAATGAGCAGTTCTTC.

There are a few counts of this clone. CDR3 nucleotide sequence: TGTGCCAGTAGTATACTCGGCGGGGGGAGCACAGATACGCAGTATTTT. Its protein product is CASSILGGGSTDTQYF. V is TRBV19 and J is TRBJ2-3; 8 nucleotides line up with TRBD2. CDR3 length: 16 amino acids. Looked up from germline, CDR1 is LNHDA and CDR2 is SQIVND (reference sequence). Germline trimming cut 2 bases from V and 0 bases from J; bases unmatched to any gene: 4.

The sample holds one count of this clone. The gene calls are TRBV3-1 (or the pseudogene TRBV3-2) and TRBJ1-4, with a weak D call TRBD1 (5 bases). Trimming took 6 bases from V and 4 from J, leaving 12 bases between them. Per germline, CDR1 LGHDT and CDR2 YNNKEL (reference sequence). The CDR3 contains 14 residues. This CDR3 is CASSRGGINEKLFF. The CDR3 coding sequence is TGTGCCAGCAGTCGGGGGGGGATTAATGAAAAACTGTTTTTT.

The chain employs TRBV11-2 and TRBJ1-1, with a weak D call TRBD1 (5 bases). Germline assignment: CDR1 SGHAT and CDR2 FQNNGV. V was pared by 4 bases and J by 6 bases, with 15 bases between. The CDR3 is made up of 14 amino acids. This CDR3 is CASSSDTRRAEAFF. As DNA, the CDR3 is TGTGCCAGCAGCTCGGACACACGAAGGGCTGAAGCTTTCTTT.

As to this clone: The sample contains more than one DNA sequence encoding this CDR3. The chain couples TRBV5-1 to TRBJ1-2; D is undetermined. Trimming took 3 bases from V and 8 from J, leaving 14 bases between them. CDR1 SGHRS and CDR2 YFSETQ come from the germline V gene. The CDR3 extends over 13 amino acids. This chain's CDR3 is CASSSSEGWGYTF. CDR3 nucleotide sequence: TGCGCCAGCAGCTCGTCGGAGGGCTGGGGCTACACCTTC.

CDR3: CASSLSGTGNTEAFF. CDR3 coding DNA: TGTGCCAGCAGTTTATCTGGGACAGGGAACACTGAAGCTTTCTTT. V gene TRBV27 combines with J gene TRBJ1-1, with 8 bases identical to TRBD1. After removal of 0 bases from V and 1 base from J, the junction contained 1 base not matched to a gene. CDR1 MNHEY and CDR2 SMNVEV come from the germline V gene (reference sequence). The CDR3 loop spans 15 amino acids.